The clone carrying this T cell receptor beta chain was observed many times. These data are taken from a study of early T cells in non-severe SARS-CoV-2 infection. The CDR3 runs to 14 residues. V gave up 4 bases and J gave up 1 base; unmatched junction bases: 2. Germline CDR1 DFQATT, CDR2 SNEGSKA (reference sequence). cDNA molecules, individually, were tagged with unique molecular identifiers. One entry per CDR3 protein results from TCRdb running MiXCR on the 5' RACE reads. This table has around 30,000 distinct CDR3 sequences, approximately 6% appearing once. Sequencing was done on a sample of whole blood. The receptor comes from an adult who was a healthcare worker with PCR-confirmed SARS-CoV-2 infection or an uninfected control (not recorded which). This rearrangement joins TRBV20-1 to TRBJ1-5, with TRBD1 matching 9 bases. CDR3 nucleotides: TGCAGTGCTATGGGACAGGGAAGCAATCAGCCCCAGCATTTT. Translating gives CSAMGQGSNQPQHF.